This T cell receptor beta chain was captured in a study of blood T cells in healthy people across ages. Through a sample-barcoded 5' primer and a J-beta primer mix, a second PCR was run for roughly 7 to 11 cycles. Each cDNA molecule carried a tag from a template-switch adaptor that contained 12 random nucleotides. Each of the samples gave a minimum of 3 million paired-end reads that contained CDR3. TCRdb passed the 5' RACE reads through MiXCR, listing each CDR3 protein once. The table lists approximately 1,700,000 distinct CDR3 sequences, about 39% of them singletons. Per the germline V gene, CDR1 is SGHKS and CDR2 is YYEKEE (reference sequence). The CDR3 is 11 amino acids. The ends were cut back, 7 bases at V and 5 bases at J, with 9 bases in the middle.

Sequenced sample: blood. The chain links TRBV5-5 to TRBJ1-2, with D possibly being TRBD1 (5 bases). The source is a human donor in good health. CDR3 protein: CASGGTYGYTF. CDR3 nucleotide sequence: TGTGCCAGCGGGGGGACTTATGGCTACACCTTC.